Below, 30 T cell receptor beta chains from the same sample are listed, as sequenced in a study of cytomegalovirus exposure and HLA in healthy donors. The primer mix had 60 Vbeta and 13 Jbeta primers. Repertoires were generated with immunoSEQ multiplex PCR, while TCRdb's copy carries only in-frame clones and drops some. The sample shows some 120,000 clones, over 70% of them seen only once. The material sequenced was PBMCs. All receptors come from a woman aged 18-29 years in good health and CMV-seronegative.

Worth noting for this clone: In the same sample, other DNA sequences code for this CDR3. CDR3 protein: CASGTGHTDTQYF. CDR3 in DNA: TGCGCTAGCGGGACAGGACACACAGATACGCAGTATTTT. The V call is TRBV5-1, the J call TRBJ2-3; D may be TRBD1 or TRBD2 (8 bases each). The V gene's germline CDR1 is SGHRS and CDR2 YFSETQ. The length of the CDR3 is 13 residues.

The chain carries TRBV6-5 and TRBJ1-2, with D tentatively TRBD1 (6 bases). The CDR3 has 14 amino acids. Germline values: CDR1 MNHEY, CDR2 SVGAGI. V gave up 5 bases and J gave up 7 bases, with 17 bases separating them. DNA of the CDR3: TGTGCCAGCAGTCCCCTGGGGGGGGCCTTTGGCTACACCTTC. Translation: CASSPLGGAFGYTF.

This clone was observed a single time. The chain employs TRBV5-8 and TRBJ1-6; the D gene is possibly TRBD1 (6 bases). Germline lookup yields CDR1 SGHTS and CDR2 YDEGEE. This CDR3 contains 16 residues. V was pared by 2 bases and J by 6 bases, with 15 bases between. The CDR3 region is CASSFLQGRVNSPLHF. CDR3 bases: TGTGCCAGCAGCTTTCTACAGGGACGAGTTAATTCACCCCTCCACTTT. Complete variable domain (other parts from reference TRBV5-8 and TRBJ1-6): EAGVTQSPTHLIKTRGQQATLRCSPISGHTSVYWYQQALGLGLQFLLWYDEGEERNRGNFPPRFSGRQFPNYSSELNVNALELEDSALYLCASSFLQGRVNSPLHFGNGTRLTVT.

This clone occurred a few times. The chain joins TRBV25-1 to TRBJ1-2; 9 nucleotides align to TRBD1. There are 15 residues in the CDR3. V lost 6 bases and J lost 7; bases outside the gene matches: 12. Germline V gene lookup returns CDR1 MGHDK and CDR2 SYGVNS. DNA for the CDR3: TGTGCCAGCAGCCCCGTGGCGGGACAGGGTATTGGCTACACCTTC. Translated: CASSPVAGQGIGYTF.

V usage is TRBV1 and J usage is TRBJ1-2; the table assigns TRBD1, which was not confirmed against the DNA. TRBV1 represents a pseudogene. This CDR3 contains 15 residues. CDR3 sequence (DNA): TGCACCAGCAGCCAAGAACACAGGGGGCCCTATGGCTACACCTTC. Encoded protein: CTSSQEHRGPYGYTF.

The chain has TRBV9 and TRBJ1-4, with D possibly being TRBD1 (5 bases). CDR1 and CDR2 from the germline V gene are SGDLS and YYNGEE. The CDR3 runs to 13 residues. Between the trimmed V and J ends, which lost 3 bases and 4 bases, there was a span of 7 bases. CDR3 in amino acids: CASSGGVNEKLFF. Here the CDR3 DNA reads TGTGCCAGCAGCGGGGGGGTTAATGAAAAACTGTTTTTT. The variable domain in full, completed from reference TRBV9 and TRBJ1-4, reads DSGVTQTPKHLITATGQRVTLRCSPRSGDLSVYWYQQSLDQGLQFLIQYYNGEERAKGNILERFSAQQFPDLHSELNLSSLELGDSALYFCASSGGVNEKLFFGSGTQLSVL.

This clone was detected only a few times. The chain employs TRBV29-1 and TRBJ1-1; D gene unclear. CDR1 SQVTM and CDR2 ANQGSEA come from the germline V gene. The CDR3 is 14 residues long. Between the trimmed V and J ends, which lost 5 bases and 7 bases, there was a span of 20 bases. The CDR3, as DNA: TGCAGCGTTCCCGCCCGGTCCAGGCCTGATGAAGCTTTCTTT. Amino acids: CSVPARSRPDEAFF.

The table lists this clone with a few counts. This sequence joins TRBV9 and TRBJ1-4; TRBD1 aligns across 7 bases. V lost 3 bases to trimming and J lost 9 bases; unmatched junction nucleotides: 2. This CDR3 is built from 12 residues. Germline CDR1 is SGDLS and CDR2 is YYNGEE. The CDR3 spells CASSETGQKLFF. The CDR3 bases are TGTGCCAGCAGCGAGACAGGGCAAAAACTGTTTTTT.

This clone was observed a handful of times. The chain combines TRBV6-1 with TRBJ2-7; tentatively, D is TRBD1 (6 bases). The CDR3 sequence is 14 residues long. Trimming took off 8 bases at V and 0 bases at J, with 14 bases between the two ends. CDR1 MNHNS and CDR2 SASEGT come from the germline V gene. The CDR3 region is CASQILGGSYEQYF. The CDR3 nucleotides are TGTGCCAGCCAGATTCTAGGGGGCTCCTACGAGCAGTACTTC.

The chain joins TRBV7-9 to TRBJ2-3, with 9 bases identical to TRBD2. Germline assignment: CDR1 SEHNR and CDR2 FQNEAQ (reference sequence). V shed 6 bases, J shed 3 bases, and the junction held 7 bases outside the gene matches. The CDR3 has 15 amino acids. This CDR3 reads CASRPLAGGTDTQYF. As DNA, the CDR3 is TGTGCCAGCAGGCCCCTCGCGGGGGGGACAGATACGCAGTATTTT.

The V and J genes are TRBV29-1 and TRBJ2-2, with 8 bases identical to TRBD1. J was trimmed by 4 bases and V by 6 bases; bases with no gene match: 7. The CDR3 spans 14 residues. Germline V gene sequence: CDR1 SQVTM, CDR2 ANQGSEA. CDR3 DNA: TGCAGCGTCTCACAGGGGGTCGGCACCGGGGAGCTGTTTTTT. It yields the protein CSVSQGVGTGELFF.

This CDR3 reads CASSGNPWTDSYEQYF. CDR3 DNA: TGTGCCAGCAGCGGGAACCCGTGGACAGACTCCTACGAGCAGTACTTC. This rearrangement joins TRBV5-4 to TRBJ2-7; TRBD1 is a possible D gene (6 bases). Germline lookup yields CDR1 SGHNT and CDR2 YYREEE (reference sequence). V lost 4 bases and J 0 bases, leaving 17 bases between the germline ends. There are 16 residues in the CDR3.

This CDR3 reads CASSFPAGTEPEKLFF. The CDR3, as DNA: TGTGCCAGCAGCTTCCCCGCCGGGACAGAGCCTGAAAAACTGTTTTTT. This chain joins TRBV7-9 and TRBJ1-4; 7 bases map to TRBD1. The CDR3 is made up of 16 amino acids. V dropped 3 bases and J dropped 7; count of bases not matched to a gene: 11. Germline values: CDR1 SEHNR, CDR2 FQNEAQ (reference sequence).

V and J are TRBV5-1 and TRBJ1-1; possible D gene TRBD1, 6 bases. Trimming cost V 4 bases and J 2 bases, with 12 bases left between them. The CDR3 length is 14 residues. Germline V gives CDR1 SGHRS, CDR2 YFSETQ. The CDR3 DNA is TGCGCCAGCAGCCCCGGGACACAAAACACTGAAGCTTTCTTT. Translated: CASSPGTQNTEAFF. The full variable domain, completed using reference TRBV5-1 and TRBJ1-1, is KAGVTQTPRYLIKTRGQQVTLSCSPISGHRSVSWYQQTPGQGLQFLFEYFSETQRNKGNFPGRFSGRQFSNSRSEMNVSTLELGDSALYLCASSPGTQNTEAFFGQGTRLTVV.

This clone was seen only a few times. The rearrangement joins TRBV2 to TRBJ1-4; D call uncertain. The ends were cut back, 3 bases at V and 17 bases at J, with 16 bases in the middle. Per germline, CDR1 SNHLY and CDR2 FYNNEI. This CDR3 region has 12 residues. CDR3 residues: CASSEQTQMAFF. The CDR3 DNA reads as TGTGCCAGCAGTGAGCAGACACAGATGGCATTTTTT.

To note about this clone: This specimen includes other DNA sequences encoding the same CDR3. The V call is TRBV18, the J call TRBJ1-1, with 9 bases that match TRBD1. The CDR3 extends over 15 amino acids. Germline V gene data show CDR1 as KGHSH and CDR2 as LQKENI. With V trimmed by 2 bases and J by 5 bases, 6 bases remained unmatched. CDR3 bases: TGTGCCAGCTCACCAGGACAGGGGAGTTTAACTGAAGCTTTCTTT. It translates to CASSPGQGSLTEAFF. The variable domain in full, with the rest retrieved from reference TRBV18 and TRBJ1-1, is NAGVMQNPRHLVRRRGQEARLRCSPMKGHSHVYWYRQLPEEGLKFMVYLQKENIIDESGMPKERFSAEFPKEGPSILRIQQVVRGDSAAYFCASSPGQGSLTEAFFGQGTRLTVV.

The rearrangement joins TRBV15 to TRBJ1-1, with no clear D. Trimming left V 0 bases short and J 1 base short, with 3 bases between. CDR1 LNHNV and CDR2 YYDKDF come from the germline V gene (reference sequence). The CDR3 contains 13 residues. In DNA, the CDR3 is TGTGCCACCAGCAGAGACGGGAACACTGAAGCTTTCTTT. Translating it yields CATSRDGNTEAFF.

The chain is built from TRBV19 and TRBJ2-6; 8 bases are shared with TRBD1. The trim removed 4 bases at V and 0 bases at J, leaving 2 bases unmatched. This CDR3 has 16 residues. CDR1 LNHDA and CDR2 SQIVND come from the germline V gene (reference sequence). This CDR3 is CASSTGGLSGANVLTF. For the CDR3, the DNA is TGTGCCAGTAGTACAGGGGGCCTCTCTGGGGCCAACGTCCTGACTTTC.

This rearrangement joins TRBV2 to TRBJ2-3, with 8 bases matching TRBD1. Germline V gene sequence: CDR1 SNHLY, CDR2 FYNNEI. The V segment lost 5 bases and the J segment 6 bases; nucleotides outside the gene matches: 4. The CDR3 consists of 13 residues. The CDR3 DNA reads TGTGCCAGCAGTATGACAGGGGCGGATACGCAGTATTTT. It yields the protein CASSMTGADTQYF.

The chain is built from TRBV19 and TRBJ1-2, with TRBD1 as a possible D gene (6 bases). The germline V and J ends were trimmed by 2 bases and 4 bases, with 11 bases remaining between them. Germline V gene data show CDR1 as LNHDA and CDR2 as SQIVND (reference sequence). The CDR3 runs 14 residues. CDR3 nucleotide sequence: TGTGCCAGTAGTATAAAATCAGGGGTCTATGGCTACACCTTC. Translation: CASSIKSGVYGYTF.

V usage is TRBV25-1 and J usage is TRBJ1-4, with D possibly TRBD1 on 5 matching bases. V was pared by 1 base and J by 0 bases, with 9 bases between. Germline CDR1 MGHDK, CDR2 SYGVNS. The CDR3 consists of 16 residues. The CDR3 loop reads CASSEFPGATNEKLFF. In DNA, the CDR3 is TGTGCCAGCAGTGAATTCCCGGGGGCAACTAATGAAAAACTGTTTTTT. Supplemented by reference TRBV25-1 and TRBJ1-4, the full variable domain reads EADIYQTPRYLVIGTGKKITLECSQTMGHDKMYWYQQDPGMELHLIHYSYGVNSTEKGDLSSESTVSRIRTEHFPLTLESARPSHTSQYLCASSEFPGATNEKLFFGSGTQLSVL.

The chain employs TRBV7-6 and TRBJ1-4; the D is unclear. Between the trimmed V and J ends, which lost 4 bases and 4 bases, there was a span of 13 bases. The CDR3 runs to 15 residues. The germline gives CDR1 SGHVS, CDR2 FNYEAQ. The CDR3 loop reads CASSSLGGSNEKLFF. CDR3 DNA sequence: TGTGCCAGCAGCTCCCTGGGAGGGAGTAATGAAAAACTGTTTTTT. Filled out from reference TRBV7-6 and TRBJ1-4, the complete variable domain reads GAGVSQSPRYKVTKRGQDVALRCDPISGHVSLYWYRQALGQGPEFLTYFNYEAQQDKSGLPNDRFSAERPEGSISTLTIQRTEQRDSAMYRCASSSLGGSNEKLFFGSGTQLSVL.

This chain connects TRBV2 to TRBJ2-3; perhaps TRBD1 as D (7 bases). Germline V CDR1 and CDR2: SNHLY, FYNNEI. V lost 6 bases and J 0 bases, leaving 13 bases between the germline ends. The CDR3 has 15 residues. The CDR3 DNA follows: TGTGCCAGCAGGACCAGGGGGACTAGCACAGATACGCAGTATTTT. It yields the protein CASRTRGTSTDTQYF.

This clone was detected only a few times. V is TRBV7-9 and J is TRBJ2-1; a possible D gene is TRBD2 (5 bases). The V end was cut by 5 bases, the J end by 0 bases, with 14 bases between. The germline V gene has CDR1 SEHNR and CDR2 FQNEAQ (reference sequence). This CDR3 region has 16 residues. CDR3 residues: CASSTESGSSYNEQFF. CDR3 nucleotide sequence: TGTGCCAGCAGCACAGAATCGGGGAGCTCCTACAATGAGCAGTTCTTC.

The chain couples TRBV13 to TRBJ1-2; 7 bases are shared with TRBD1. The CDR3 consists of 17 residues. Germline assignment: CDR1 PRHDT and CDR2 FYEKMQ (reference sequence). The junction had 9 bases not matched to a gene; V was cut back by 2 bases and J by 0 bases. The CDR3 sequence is CASSLRRLGQSNYGYTF. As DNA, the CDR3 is TGTGCCAGCAGCTTAAGAAGGTTGGGACAGTCTAACTATGGCTACACCTTC.

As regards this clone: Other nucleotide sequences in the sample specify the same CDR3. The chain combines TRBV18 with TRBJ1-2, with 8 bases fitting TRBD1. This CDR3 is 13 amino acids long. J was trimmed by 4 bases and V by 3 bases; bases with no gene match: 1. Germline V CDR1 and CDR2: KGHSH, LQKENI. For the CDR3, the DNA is TGTGCCAGCTCACCCGACAGGGGCTATGGCTACACCTTC. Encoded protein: CASSPDRGYGYTF. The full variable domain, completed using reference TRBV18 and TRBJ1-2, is NAGVMQNPRHLVRRRGQEARLRCSPMKGHSHVYWYRQLPEEGLKFMVYLQKENIIDESGMPKERFSAEFPKEGPSILRIQQVVRGDSAAYFCASSPDRGYGYTFGSGTRLTVV.

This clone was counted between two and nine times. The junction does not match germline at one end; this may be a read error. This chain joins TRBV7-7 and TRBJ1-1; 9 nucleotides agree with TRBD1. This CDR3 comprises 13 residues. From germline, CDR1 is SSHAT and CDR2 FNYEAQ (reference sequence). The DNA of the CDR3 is TGTGCTAGCAGCTTCGACAGGGGGAGTGAAGCTTTCTTT. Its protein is CASSFDRGSEAFF.

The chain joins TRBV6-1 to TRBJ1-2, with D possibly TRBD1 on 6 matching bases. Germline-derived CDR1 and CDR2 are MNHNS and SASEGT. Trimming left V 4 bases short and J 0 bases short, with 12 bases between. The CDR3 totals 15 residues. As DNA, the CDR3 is TGTGCCAGCAGTGCCACAGGGTTCGCTAACTATGGCTACACCTTC. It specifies CASSATGFANYGYTF.

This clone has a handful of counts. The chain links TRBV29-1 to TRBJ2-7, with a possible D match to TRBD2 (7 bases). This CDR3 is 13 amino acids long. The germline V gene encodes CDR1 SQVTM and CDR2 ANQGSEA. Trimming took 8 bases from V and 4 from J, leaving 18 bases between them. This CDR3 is CSTLGGGGYEQYF. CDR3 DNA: TGCAGCACCCTGGGCGGGGGCGGGTACGAGCAGTACTTC.

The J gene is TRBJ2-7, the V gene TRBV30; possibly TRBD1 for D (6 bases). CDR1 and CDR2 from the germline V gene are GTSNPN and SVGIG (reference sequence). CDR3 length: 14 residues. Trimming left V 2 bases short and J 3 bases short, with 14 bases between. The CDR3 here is CAWSPQGTYYEQYV. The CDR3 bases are TGTGCCTGGAGTCCACAGGGCACCTACTACGAGCAGTACGTC.